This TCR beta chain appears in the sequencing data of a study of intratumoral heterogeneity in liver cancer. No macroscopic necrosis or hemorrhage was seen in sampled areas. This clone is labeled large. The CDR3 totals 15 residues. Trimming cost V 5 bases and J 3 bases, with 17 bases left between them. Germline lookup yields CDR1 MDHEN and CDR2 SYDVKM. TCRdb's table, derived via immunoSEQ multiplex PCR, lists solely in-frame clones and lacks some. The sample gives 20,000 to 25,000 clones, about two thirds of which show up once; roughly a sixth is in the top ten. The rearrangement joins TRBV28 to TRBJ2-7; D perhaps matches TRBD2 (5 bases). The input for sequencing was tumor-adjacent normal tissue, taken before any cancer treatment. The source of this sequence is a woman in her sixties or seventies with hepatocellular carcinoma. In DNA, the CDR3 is TGTGCCAGCAGTCTGACCGGGCGGGTGTACTACGAGCAGTACTTC. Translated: CASSLTGRVYYEQYF.